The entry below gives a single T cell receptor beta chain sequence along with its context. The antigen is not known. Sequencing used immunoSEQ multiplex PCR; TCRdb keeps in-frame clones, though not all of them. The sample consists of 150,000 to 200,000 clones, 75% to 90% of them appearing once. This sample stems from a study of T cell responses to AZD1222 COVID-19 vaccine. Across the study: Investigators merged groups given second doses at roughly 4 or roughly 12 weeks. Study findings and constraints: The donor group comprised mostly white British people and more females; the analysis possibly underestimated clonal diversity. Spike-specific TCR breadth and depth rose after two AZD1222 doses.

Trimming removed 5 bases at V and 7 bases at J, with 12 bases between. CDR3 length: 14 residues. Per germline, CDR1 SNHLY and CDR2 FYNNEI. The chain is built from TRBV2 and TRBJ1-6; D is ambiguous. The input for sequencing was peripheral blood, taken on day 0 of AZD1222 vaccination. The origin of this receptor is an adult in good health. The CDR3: CASSWTVENSPLHF. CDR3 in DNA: TGTGCCAGCAGTTGGACGGTGGAAAATTCACCCCTCCACTTT.